This TCR beta chain was sequenced in a study of shared clonotypes between healthy human individuals. CDR3 length: 14 residues. Germline-derived CDR1 and CDR2 are MDHEN and SYDVKM. The V and J ends lost 2 bases and 7 bases respectively, with 11 bases between them. TCRdb's table, derived via immunoSEQ multiplex PCR, lists solely in-frame clones and lacks some. The sample consists of millions of clones, over 85% of them appearing once. The TCR was taken from a man between 18 and 35 years old in good health. Some clones in this sample may be carry-over from other donors' samples. Input material: naive CD4+ T cells from PBMCs. As for subset: CD45RA+ positively selected. This chain connects TRBV28 to TRBJ1-4; tentatively, D is TRBD1 (5 bases). The CDR3 nucleotides are TGTGCCAGCAGTTTACTACGGGGCGGTGAAAAACTGTTTTTT. It yields the protein CASSLLRGGEKLFF.